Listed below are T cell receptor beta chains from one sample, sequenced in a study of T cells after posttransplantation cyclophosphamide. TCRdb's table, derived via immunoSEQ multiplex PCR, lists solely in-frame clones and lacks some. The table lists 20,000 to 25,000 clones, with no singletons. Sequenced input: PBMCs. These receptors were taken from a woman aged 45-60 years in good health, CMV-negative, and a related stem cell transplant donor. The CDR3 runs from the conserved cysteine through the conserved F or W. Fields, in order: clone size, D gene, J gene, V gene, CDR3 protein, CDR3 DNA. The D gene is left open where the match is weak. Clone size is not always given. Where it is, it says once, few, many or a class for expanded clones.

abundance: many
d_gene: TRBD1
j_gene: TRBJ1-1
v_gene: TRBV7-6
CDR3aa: CASSSGQGVEAFF
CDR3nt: TGTGCCAGCAGCTCGGGACAGGGGGTTGAAGCTTTCTTT

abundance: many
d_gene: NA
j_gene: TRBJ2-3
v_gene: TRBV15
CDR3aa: CATSRDRREIDTQYF
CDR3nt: TGTGCCACCAGCAGAGATCGTCGGGAAATAGATACGCAGTATTTT

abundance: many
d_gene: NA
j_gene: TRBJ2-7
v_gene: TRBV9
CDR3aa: CASSARDWGAYEQYF
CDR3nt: TGTGCCAGCAGCGCCCGGGACTGGGGGGCCTACGAGCAGTACTTC

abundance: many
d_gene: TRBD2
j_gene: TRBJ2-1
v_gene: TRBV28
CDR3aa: CASSSQTSGLSYNEQFF
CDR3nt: TGTGCCAGCAGTTCCCAGACTAGCGGCCTCTCCTACAATGAGCAGTTCTTC

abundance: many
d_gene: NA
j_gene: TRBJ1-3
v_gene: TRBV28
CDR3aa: CASSFRSSGNTIYF
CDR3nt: TGTGCCAGCAGTTTTAGGAGCTCTGGAAACACCATATATTTT

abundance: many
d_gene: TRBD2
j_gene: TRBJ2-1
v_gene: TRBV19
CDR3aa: CASSLAGLTNNEQFF
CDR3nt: TGTGCCAGTAGTCTGGCGGGACTAACTAACAATGAGCAGTTCTTC

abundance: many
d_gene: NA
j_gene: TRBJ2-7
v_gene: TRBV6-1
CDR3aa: CASSESTEYF
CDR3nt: TGTGCCAGCAGTGAAAGCACGGAGTACTTC

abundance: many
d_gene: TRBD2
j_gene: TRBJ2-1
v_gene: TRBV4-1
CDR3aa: CASSQLGLADNEQFF
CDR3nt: TGCGCCAGCAGCCAGCTGGGACTAGCGGACAATGAGCAGTTCTTC

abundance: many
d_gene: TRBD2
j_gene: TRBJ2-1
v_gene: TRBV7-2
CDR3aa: CASSESGGKTYNEQFF
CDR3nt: TGTGCCAGCAGCGAGAGCGGGGGGAAAACCTACAATGAGCAGTTCTTC

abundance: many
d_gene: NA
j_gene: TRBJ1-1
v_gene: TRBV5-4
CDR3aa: CASSLDGDYTEAFF
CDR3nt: TGTGCCAGCAGCTTGGACGGGGACTACACTGAAGCTTTCTTT

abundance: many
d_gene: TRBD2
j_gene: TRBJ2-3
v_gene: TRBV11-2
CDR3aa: CASSFTAGAKYF
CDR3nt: TGTGCCAGCAGCTTTACAGCGGGAGCCAAGTATTTT

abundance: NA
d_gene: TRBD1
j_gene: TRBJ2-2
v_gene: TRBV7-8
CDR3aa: CASSFRQGSGELFF
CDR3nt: TGTGCCAGCAGCTTCCGACAGGGGTCCGGGGAGCTGTTTTTT

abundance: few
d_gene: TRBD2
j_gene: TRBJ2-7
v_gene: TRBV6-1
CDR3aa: CASTLGEGYEQYF
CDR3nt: TGTGCCAGCACGTTAGGGGAGGGCTACGAGCAGTACTTC

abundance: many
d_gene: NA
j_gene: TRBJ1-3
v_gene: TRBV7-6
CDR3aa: CASSLDSGADSTTDTIYF
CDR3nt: TGTGCCAGCAGCTTAGATTCCGGGGCGGACAGCACTACGGACACCATATATTTT

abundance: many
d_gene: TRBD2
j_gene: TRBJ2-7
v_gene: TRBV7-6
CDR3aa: CASSLNAGAYEQYF
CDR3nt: TGTGCCAGCAGCTTAAACGCGGGAGCCTACGAGCAGTACTTC

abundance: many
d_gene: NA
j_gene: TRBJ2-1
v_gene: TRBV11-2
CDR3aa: CASSLDSRTTGGTEQFF
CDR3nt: TGTGCCAGCAGCTTAGATTCAAGGACTACGGGCGGGACTGAGCAGTTCTTC

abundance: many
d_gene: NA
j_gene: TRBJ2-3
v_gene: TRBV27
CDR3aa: CASSSRLLVASTDTQYF
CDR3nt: TGTGCCAGCAGTTCAAGACTGTTAGTAGCTAGCACAGATACGCAGTATTTT

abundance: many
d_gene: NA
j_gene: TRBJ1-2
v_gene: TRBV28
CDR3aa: CASSLQGYGYTF
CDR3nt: TGTGCCAGCAGTTTACAGGGCTATGGCTACACCTTC

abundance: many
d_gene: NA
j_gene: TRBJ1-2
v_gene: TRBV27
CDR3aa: CASSLRTDGYGYTF
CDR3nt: TGTGCCAGCAGTCTTAGGACAGATGGATATGGCTACACCTTC

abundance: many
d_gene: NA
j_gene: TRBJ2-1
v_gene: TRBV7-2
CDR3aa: CASSFIVVVRGGIYNEQFF
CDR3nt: TGTGCCAGCAGCTTCATCGTGGTGGTTAGGGGGGGCATCTACAATGAGCAGTTCTTC

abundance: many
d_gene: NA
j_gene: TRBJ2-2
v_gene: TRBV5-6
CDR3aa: CASSLNNANTGELFF
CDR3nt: TGTGCCAGCAGCTTGAACAACGCGAACACCGGGGAGCTGTTTTTT

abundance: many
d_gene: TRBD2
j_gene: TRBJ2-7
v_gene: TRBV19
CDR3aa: CASSTTSGSSYEQYF
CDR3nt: TGTGCCAGTAGCACAACTAGCGGGAGCAGCTACGAGCAGTACTTC

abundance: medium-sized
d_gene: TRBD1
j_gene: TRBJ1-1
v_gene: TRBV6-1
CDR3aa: CASCDVQGSTEAFF
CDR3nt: TGTGCCAGCTGCGATGTACAGGGGAGCACTGAAGCTTTCTTT

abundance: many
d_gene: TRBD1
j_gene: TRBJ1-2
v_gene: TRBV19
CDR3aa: CASSIGTVSGYTF
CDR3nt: TGTGCCAGTAGTATCGGGACAGTAAGCGGCTACACCTTC

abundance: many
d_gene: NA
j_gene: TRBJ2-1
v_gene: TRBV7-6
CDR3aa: CASSLVLANLPNEQFF
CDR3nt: TGTGCCAGCAGCTTAGTCCTAGCGAACCTACCGAATGAGCAGTTCTTC

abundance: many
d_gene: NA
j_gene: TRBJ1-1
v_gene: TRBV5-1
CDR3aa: CASSLGDTKNTEAFF
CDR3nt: TGCGCCAGCAGCTTGGGGGACACCAAGAACACTGAAGCTTTCTTT

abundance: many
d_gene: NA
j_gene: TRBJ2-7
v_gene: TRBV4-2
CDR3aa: CASSQEAGSSYEQYF
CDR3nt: TGTGCCAGCAGCCAAGAGGCGGGGAGCTCCTACGAGCAGTACTTC

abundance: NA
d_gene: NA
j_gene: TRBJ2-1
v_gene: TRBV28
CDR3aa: CASRTWGDPDNEQFF
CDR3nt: TGTGCCAGCAGGACCTGGGGCGACCCCGACAATGAGCAGTTCTTC

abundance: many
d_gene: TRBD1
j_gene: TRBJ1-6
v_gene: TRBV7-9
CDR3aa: CASSFRDRNNSPLHF
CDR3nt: TGTGCCAGCAGCTTCCGGGACAGAAATAATTCACCCCTCCACTTT

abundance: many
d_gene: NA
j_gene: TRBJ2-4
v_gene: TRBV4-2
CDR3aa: CASSQGAGDRSKNIQYF
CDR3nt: TGTGCCAGCAGCCAAGGCGCGGGAGACAGGTCCAAAAACATTCAGTACTTC

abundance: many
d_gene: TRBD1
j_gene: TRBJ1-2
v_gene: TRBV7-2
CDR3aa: CASSLLGQGSYGYTF
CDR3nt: TGTGCCAGCAGCTTACTCGGACAGGGTTCCTATGGCTACACCTTC

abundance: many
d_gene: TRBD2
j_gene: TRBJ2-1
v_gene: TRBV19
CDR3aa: CASSIILGRGNRNEQFF
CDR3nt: TGTGCCAGTAGTATCATCCTGGGGCGGGGGAATCGTAATGAGCAGTTCTTC

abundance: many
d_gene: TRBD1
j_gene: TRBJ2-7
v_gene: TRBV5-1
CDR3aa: CASSPAPGGRYEQYF
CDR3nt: TGCGCCAGCAGCCCCGCTCCAGGGGGCAGGTACGAGCAGTACTTC

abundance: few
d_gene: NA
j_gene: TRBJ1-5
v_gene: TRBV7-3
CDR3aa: CASSRDRSNQPQHF
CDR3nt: TGTGCCAGCAGCCGAGACAGAAGCAATCAGCCCCAGCATTTT

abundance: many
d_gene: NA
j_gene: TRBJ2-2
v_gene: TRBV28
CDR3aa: CASTRRATGELFF
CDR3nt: TGTGCCAGCACCCGCAGGGCCACCGGGGAGCTGTTTTTT

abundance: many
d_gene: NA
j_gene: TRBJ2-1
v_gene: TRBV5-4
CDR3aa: CASSWAAGNEQFF
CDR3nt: TGTGCCAGCAGCTGGGCGGCGGGGAATGAGCAGTTCTTC

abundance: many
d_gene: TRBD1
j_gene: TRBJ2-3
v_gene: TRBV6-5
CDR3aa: CASRIGTGEIDTQYF
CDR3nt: TGTGCCAGCAGGATCGGGACAGGGGAAATAGATACGCAGTATTTT

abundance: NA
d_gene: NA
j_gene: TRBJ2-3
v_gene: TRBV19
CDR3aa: CASSIDVSTDTQYF
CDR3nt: TGTGCCAGTAGTATAGATGTGAGTACAGATACGCAGTATTTT

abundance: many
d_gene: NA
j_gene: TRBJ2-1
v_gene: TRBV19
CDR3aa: CASTPPRGTVYYNEQFF
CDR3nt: TGTGCCAGTACCCCACCCCGCGGGACAGTCTACTACAATGAGCAGTTCTTC

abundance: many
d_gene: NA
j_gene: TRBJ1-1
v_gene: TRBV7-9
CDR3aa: CASSLGASFPTEAFF
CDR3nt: TGTGCCAGCAGCTTAGGGGCCAGTTTCCCCACTGAAGCTTTCTTT

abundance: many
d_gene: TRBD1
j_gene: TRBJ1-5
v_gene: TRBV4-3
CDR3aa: CASSQTGGNQPQHF
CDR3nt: TGCGCCAGCAGCCAAACAGGGGGCAATCAGCCCCAGCATTTT

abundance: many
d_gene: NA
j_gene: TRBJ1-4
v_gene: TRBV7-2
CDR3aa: CASSSRGVGLFF
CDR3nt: TGTGCCAGCAGCTCCAGGGGAGTAGGGCTGTTTTTT

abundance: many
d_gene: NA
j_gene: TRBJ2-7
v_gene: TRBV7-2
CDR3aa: CASSPGVGSYEQYF
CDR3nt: TGTGCCAGCAGCCCCGGTGTCGGGTCCTACGAGCAGTACTTC

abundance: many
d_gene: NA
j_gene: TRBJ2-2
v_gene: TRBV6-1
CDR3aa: CASTRLETGELFF
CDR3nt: TGTGCCAGCACCCGACTAGAAACCGGGGAGCTGTTTTTT

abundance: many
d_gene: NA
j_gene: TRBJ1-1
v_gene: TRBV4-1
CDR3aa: CASSQEYQDEAFF
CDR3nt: TGCGCCAGCAGCCAAGAATATCAGGATGAAGCTTTCTTT

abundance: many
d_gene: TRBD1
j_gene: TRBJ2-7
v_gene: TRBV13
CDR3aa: CASSGTDREVYEQYF
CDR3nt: TGTGCCAGCAGCGGGACGGACAGGGAAGTCTACGAGCAGTACTTC

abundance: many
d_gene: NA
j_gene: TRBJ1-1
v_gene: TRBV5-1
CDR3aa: CASSLAGMNTEAFF
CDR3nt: TGCGCCAGCAGCTTGGCAGGGATGAACACTGAAGCTTTCTTT

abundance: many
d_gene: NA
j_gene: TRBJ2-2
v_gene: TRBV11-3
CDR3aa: CASSLSGAGTGELFF
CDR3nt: TGTGCCAGCAGCTTATCGGGAGCTGGGACCGGGGAGCTGTTTTTT

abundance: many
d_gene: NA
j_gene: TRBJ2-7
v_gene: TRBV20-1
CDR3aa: CSARSAGEQYF
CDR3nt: TGCAGTGCTAGATCTGCGGGCGAGCAGTACTTC

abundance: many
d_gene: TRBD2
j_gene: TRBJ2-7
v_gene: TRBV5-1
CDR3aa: CASSLGTSVFYEQYF
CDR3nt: TGCGCCAGCAGCTTGGGTACTAGCGTATTCTACGAGCAGTACTTC

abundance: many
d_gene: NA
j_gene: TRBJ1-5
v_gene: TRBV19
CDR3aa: CASSIRREPSNQPQHF
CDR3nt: TGTGCCAGTAGTATTCGCCGGGAGCCTAGCAATCAGCCCCAGCATTTT

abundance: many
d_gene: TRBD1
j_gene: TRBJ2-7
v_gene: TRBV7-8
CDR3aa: CASSLRQGRDYEQYF
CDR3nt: TGTGCCAGCAGCTTGAGACAGGGAAGGGACTACGAGCAGTACTTC

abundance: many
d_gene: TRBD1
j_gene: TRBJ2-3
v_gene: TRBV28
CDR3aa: CASSTGGADTQYF
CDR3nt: TGTGCCAGCAGCACAGGGGGAGCCGATACGCAGTATTTT